This entry features one T cell receptor beta chain sequence. Its antigen is unidentified. The sample is drawn from a study of cytomegalovirus exposure and HLA in healthy donors. Background on the study: The same platform used for the approximately 700 first-cohort repertoires was also used for the roughly 120 validation repertoires, as a later analysis reported. Findings of the study overall: Specific recognition of CMV antigens was confirmed in vitro for a few chains (all CMV-associated). Most TCR sequences were rare, but some public TCRs occurred in many donors. The tendency of first-cohort TCR clusters to co-occur in the 100 to 150 validation repertoires was identified by a subsequent analysis.

After removal of 0 bases from V and 2 bases from J, the junction contained 9 bases not matched to a gene. From germline, CDR1 is SGHVS and CDR2 FNYEAQ. This CDR3 region has 19 residues. This table comes from immunoSEQ multiplex PCR, and its TCRdb copy is limited to in-frame clones, with some not included. The table has about 160,000 clones, roughly 95% seen once. The J gene is TRBJ2-2, the V gene TRBV7-6; 10 positions agree with TRBD1. The receptor comes from a woman aged 18 to 35 in good health and CMV-seronegative. The sequenced sample consisted of PBMCs. CDR3 amino acids: CASSLAWGQGPNNTGELFF. DNA of the CDR3: TGTGCCAGCAGCTTAGCGTGGGGACAGGGGCCGAACAACACCGGGGAGCTGTTTTTT.